One and the same sample provided the 22 T cell receptor beta chains below, sequenced in a study of blood T cell repertoires in COVID-19. Sequencing was performed with immunoSEQ multiplex PCR; in TCRdb, only in-frame clones are kept and a portion is missing. The table lists approximately 70,000 clones, roughly 86% of them singletons. Sequenced: peripheral blood. Receptors originate from a woman aged 55-70 years with acute or convalescent COVID-19.

The V call is TRBV6-4, the J call TRBJ1-1, with D possibly being TRBD1 (6 bases). Germline assignment: CDR1 MRHNA and CDR2 SNTAGT. V was cut by 6 bases and J by 7 bases, with 15 bases left in between. The CDR3 has 13 amino acids. DNA for the CDR3: TGTGCCAGCAGGTTGGCCGTAGGGGGTGAAGCTTTCTTT. It specifies CASRLAVGGEAFF.

CDR3 region: CASDNGVGDGYTF. The CDR3 DNA follows: TGTGCCAGCGACAACGGGGTCGGTGATGGCTACACCTTC. This chain connects TRBV28 to TRBJ1-2, with unresolved D. CDR1 MDHEN and CDR2 SYDVKM come from the germline V gene. The CDR3 covers 13 residues. Trimming left V 8 bases short and J 6 bases short, with 16 bases between.

This rearrangement joins TRBV11-2 to TRBJ2-5; 7 nucleotides line up with TRBD2. The CDR3 consists of 14 residues. Germline trimming cut 3 bases from V and 3 bases from J; bases unmatched to any gene: 4. Germline V gene data show CDR1 as SGHAT and CDR2 as FQNNGV. The CDR3 bases are TGTGCCAGCAGCTTGGGACTATTCAAAGAGACCCAGTACTTC. Protein product: CASSLGLFKETQYF.

The rearrangement uses TRBV6-6 and TRBJ2-2, with 8 nucleotides matching TRBD1. V lost 0 bases, J lost 4 bases, and 4 bases stayed unmatched. The CDR3 covers 16 residues. The V gene's germline CDR1 is MNHNY and CDR2 SVGAGI (reference sequence). CDR3 protein: CASSYSQGAGTGELFF. CDR3 DNA sequence: TGTGCCAGCAGTTACTCTCAGGGGGCCGGCACCGGGGAGCTGTTTTTT.

This clone was counted a few times. The J gene is TRBJ2-5, the V gene TRBV5-1; a weak D match, TRBD2 (6 bases). CDR1 SGHRS and CDR2 YFSETQ come from the germline V gene. V lost 2 bases and J lost 5, with 16 bases in between. This CDR3 is built from 15 residues. The chain's CDR3 is CASSFDSSRGETQYF. For the CDR3, the DNA is TGCGCCAGCAGCTTCGACTCTAGCCGGGGGGAGACCCAGTACTTC.

CDR3 loop: CASSVRTGALGGAEQFF. CDR3 nucleotide sequence: TGTGCCAGCAGCGTTCGCACCGGGGCCCTGGGAGGGGCTGAGCAGTTCTTC. J is TRBJ2-1 and V is TRBV9; 7 positions match TRBD2. Germline V gene sequence: CDR1 SGDLS, CDR2 YYNGEE. This CDR3 spans 17 amino acids. Losses at the gene ends were 2 bases for V and 9 bases for J; bases not matched to a gene: 17.

The V gene is TRBV5-1, the J gene TRBJ2-7, with D perhaps matching TRBD1 (5 bases). V lost 0 bases to trimming and J lost 0 bases, with 10 bases between them. CDR3 length: 15 amino acids. In germline, CDR1 is SGHRS, CDR2 YFSETQ. The CDR3 spells CASSLGQSHSYEQYF. The CDR3 region has the DNA TGCGCCAGCAGCTTGGGACAGTCCCACTCCTACGAGCAGTACTTC. The full variable domain, with the rest looked up from reference TRBV5-1 and TRBJ2-7, is KAGVTQTPRYLIKTRGQQVTLSCSPISGHRSVSWYQQTPGQGLQFLFEYFSETQRNKGNFPGRFSGRQFSNSRSEMNVSTLELGDSALYLCASSLGQSHSYEQYFGPGTRLTVT.

This clone was seen more than once but under ten times. The J gene is TRBJ2-5, the V gene TRBV30; possibly TRBD2 for D (5 bases). This CDR3 comprises 13 residues. CDR1 and CDR2 (germline): GTSNPN, SVGIG (reference sequence). V was pared by 2 bases and J by 3 bases, with 10 bases between. CDR3 bases: TGTGCCTGGAGTAGCGGTGGGGAAGAGACCCAGTACTTC. This gives the protein CAWSSGGEETQYF.

This chain connects TRBV7-2 to TRBJ1-2; perhaps TRBD1 as D (5 bases). The V gene lost 5 bases and the J gene lost 4 bases, with 20 bases spanning the gap. Per the germline V gene, CDR1 is SGHTA and CDR2 is FQGNSA. This CDR3 has 16 residues. CDR3: CASSALGLREAYGYTF. CDR3 DNA: TGTGCCAGCAGCGCACTGGGGCTGAGGGAGGCCTATGGCTACACCTTC.

The chain couples TRBV11-2 to TRBJ2-1; 15 bases agree with TRBD2. There are 16 residues in the CDR3. J gave up 10 bases and V 5 bases, and 9 bases lay outside the gene matches. Per the germline V gene, CDR1 is SGHAT and CDR2 is FQNNGV. This CDR3 reads CASSPRTSGGAKEQFF. CDR3 sequence (DNA): TGTGCCAGCAGCCCGCGGACTAGCGGGGGGGCGAAGGAGCAGTTCTTC.

The V and J genes are TRBV3-1 (or the pseudogene TRBV3-2) and TRBJ1-6; 7 bases agree with TRBD1. The length of the CDR3 is 15 residues. Trimming took 1 base from V and 6 from J; bases not matched to a gene: 3. Germline CDR1 LGHDT, CDR2 YNNKEL (reference sequence). The chain's CDR3 is CASSQGQGINSPLHF. The CDR3 bases are TGTGCCAGCAGCCAAGGACAGGGAATTAATTCACCCCTCCACTTT.

The CDR3 coding sequence is TGTGCCAGCATCTACGCGACAGGCGGGGGAGAGACCCAGTACTTC. Translation gives CASIYATGGGETQYF. V and J are TRBV28 and TRBJ2-5; possibly TRBD2 for D (7 bases). CDR1 is MDHEN and CDR2 is SYDVKM in the germline V gene. This CDR3 comprises 15 residues. Deletions cut 7 bases from V and 4 bases from J, with 19 bases between.

The CDR3 loop is CASRTGGEWETQYF. The CDR3 DNA reads as TGTGCCAGCAGAACAGGGGGAGAATGGGAGACCCAGTACTTC. The V and J genes are TRBV6-1 and TRBJ2-5; 8 bases are shared with TRBD1. This CDR3 is built from 14 residues. Germline CDR1 is MNHNS and CDR2 is SASEGT. Unmatched junction bases numbered 8, after V lost 6 bases and J lost 5 bases.

The chain joins TRBV5-6 to TRBJ2-7; 7 bases agree with TRBD2. CDR3 length: 13 amino acids. The germline CDR1 and CDR2 sequences are SGHDT and YYEEEE. Trimming took 2 bases from V and 5 from J; bases not matched to a gene: 4. CDR3 in amino acids: CASSFWTSHEQYF. CDR3 in DNA: TGTGCCAGCAGCTTCTGGACTAGTCACGAGCAGTACTTC.

V gene TRBV9 combines with J gene TRBJ2-5; TRBD2 is a possible D gene (6 bases). The CDR3 covers 12 residues. The germline V gene encodes CDR1 SGDLS and CDR2 YYNGEE. V shed 7 bases and J shed 4 bases, with 11 bases lying between them. This CDR3 is CASQGLGETQYF. The CDR3 DNA reads as TGTGCCAGCCAGGGACTGGGAGAGACCCAGTACTTC.

The chain recombines TRBV2 with TRBJ2-5; D call uncertain. The CDR3 is made up of 14 amino acids. Trimming shortened V by 4 bases and J by 6 bases, and 15 bases separated the two germline ends. CDR1 is SNHLY, CDR2 FYNNEI, per germline. For the CDR3, the DNA is TGTGCCAGCAGTGTAGAGGATCGATGGAAGACCCAGTACTTC. This sequence encodes CASSVEDRWKTQYF.

The rearrangement uses TRBV3-1 (or the pseudogene TRBV3-2) and TRBJ2-5, with 8 positions matching TRBD1. Trimming at V came to 4 bases and at J to 5 bases, leaving 6 bases not matched to a gene. Germline assignment: CDR1 LGHDT and CDR2 YNNKEL (reference sequence). The CDR3 runs 14 residues. The CDR3 protein is CASSLGQGGETQYF. The CDR3 nucleotides read TGTGCCAGCAGCCTCGGACAGGGCGGGGAGACCCAGTACTTC.

This rearrangement joins TRBV5-4 to TRBJ2-3; 9 positions agree with TRBD1. This CDR3 is built from 17 residues. Germline loops: CDR1 SGHNT, CDR2 YYREEE (reference sequence). V shed 4 bases and J 4 bases; nucleotides not matched to a gene: 13. The CDR3 region has the DNA TGTGCCAGCAGCCGTAAACAGGGGGCGCGGTTGGCAGATACGCAGTATTTT. Amino acid sequence: CASSRKQGARLADTQYF.

This clone showed up just a few times. The chain joins TRBV19 to TRBJ1-6; D remains unclear. Per germline, CDR1 LNHDA and CDR2 SQIVND (reference sequence). CDR3 length: 13 residues. V was cut by 3 bases and J by 7 bases, with 7 bases left in between. The chain's CDR3 is CASSIQANSPLHF. The CDR3 DNA follows: TGTGCCAGTAGTATTCAGGCCAATTCACCCCTCCACTTT.

The J gene is TRBJ2-2, the V gene TRBV18; D unresolved. The CDR3 length is 13 residues. V shed 4 bases and J shed 4 bases, with 7 bases lying between them. Germline CDR1 reads KGHSH; CDR2 reads LQKENI. DNA for the CDR3: TGTGCCAGCTCACTAGAGTTCACCGGGGAGCTGTTTTTT. This encodes CASSLEFTGELFF.

The V gene is TRBV6-5, the J gene TRBJ2-3; TRBD2 aligns across 8 bases. The CDR3 extends over 16 amino acids. Germline trimming cut 2 bases from V and 0 bases from J; bases unmatched to any gene: 4. Per the germline V gene, CDR1 is MNHEY and CDR2 is SVGAGI. The CDR3 here is CASSYGTGGSTDTQYF. CDR3 nucleotides: TGTGCCAGCAGTTACGGTACGGGGGGGAGCACAGATACGCAGTATTTT.

The rearrangement joins TRBV7-9 to TRBJ1-2; maybe TRBD1 (6 bases). The germline V and J ends were trimmed by 5 bases and 0 bases, with 13 bases remaining between them. The germline CDR1 and CDR2 sequences are SEHNR and FQNEAQ (reference sequence). CDR3 size: 15 residues. In DNA, the CDR3 is TGTGCCAGCAGCCAATCGGGGGGCGCTAACTATGGCTACACCTTC. Its translation: CASSQSGGANYGYTF.